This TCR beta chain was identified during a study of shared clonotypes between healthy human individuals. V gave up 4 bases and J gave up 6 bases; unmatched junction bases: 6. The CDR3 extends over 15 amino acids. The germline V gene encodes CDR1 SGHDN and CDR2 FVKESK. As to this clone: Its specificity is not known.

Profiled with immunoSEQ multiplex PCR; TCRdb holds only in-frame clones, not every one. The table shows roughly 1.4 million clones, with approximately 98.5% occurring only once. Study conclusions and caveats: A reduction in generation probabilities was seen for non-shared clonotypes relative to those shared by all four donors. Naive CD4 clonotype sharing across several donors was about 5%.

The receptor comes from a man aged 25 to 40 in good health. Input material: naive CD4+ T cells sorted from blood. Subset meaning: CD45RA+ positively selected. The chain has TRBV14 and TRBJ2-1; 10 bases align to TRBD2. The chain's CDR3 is CASSLGLAGVNEQFF. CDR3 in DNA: TGTGCCAGCAGCCTGGGCCTAGCGGGAGTCAATGAGCAGTTCTTC.